Below, one T cell receptor (beta chain) is given with its context. What this receptor recognizes is not known. No base-level quality is on record; no much larger clone is a single base apart. This record comes from a study of beta chain features in type 1 diabetes (dated by TCRdb to between 2017 and 2018). With respect to the entire study: Mean age, gender distribution, total cell number and subset yield were not different between patients and healthy donors. Regulatory and stem cell-like memory subsets were obtained from only 8 patients and about 8 healthy donors, while naive and central memory subsets were obtained from all 28 donors. Across all samples, some 100,000,000 sorted cells were examined, and cell number per subset correlated strongly with RNA yield. The study compared the TCRB repertoires of sorted circulating CD4+ T cell subsets in recently diagnosed type 1 diabetes patients with those in matched healthy donors.

All of the isolated RNA was reverse transcribed with the High Capacity cDNA Reverse Transcription Kit, so expressed TCRB transcripts were sequenced. Stem cell-like memory T cell samples underwent survey-depth immunoSEQ sequencing, averaging roughly 1 million total reads per sample. After sorted cells were lysed in RLT buffer, RNA was extracted with DNase-treated RNeasy Micro or Mini kits, with the choice depending on cell number. To prevent cross-contamination, every cell subset was processed on its own, while patient and healthy donor samples were processed together. The immunoSEQ multiplex PCR was used to amplify TCRB sequences from cDNA, generating 87-bp fragments that spanned the CDR3 region. Amplicons were sequenced on the Illumina HiSeq platform. On the authors' methods: PCR bias was computationally corrected using synthetic template baselines, reads within Hamming distance 2 were collapsed, and singletons that could not be merged were discarded. By aligning reads against IMGT, V, D and J genes, CDR3 length, and insertions or deletions at six rearrangement sites were assigned. Within each subset, clonotype counts were normalized to sorted cell number, and only after that were true diversity and Gini coefficients computed with the tcR R package. Repertoire sharing was quantified using the overlap coefficient calculated on TCRB nucleotide sequences. TCRdb's version of the immuneACCESS table is confined to in-frame rearrangements and falls short of the full clone set. An unresolved V gene accounts for under half of the shortfall where checked; the remainder is of unknown origin. D and trimming come from the DNA, and the V and J calls and clone size come from that table. The table for this sample lists under 90,000 clones; around a third of them were counted only once. Of the sample, 0.35% to 0.45% falls within the top ten clones.

Each donor gave one peripheral blood draw, around 0.12 L on average, collected into heparinised tubes. Using a panel that included CD45RO, CCR7, CD25, CD127, CD95 and CD27, naive, central memory, regulatory and stem cell-like memory CD4+ T cells were sorted on a BD FACSAria II. Every sorted population had a purity above 95%. Right away, PBMCs were isolated by Lymphoprep density gradient centrifugation and were stained directly, with no culture step. So that batch effects would be minimized, each experiment stained and sorted samples in pairs, pairing one healthy donor with one patient. The research as a whole found: Because the HLA sub-analyses included only small numbers of individuals, any influence of HLA type on TCRB rearrangement was left unresolved. At VDJ recombination sites, patients with type 1 diabetes made fewer insertions and deleted more nucleotides, a pattern implying thymic rearrangement abnormalities. Because cDNA was sequenced instead of genomic DNA, activated cells with high expression could be over-represented, although the groups did not differ in activation or CD3 levels. Shorter templates might be favored by PCR, yet because patient and control samples were amplified and corrected together, any such skew would affect both groups equally. Naive, central memory and regulatory TCRB repertoires appeared to be more similar among patients than among healthy donors. A moderate but significant shortening of TCRB CDR3 length was observed in type 1 diabetes patients in all four CD4+ subsets.

CDR1 SGHVS and CDR2 FQNEAQ were looked up in the germline V gene. From V the trimming removes 8 bases and from J it removes 0 bases, while the gene matches leave 5 bases of the junction unaccounted for. The CDR3 runs 16 amino acids, cysteine and phenylalanine included. Only CDR3 DNA remains: 48 bases, in frame from the first base. The rearranged segments are TRBV7-8 and TRBJ1-5; TRBD1 aligns with 12 central bases. The sequenced material came from stem cell memory CD4+ T cells from blood. The cell subset or site label corresponds to: stem cell-like memory CD4+ T cells. The clonotype was recovered from a woman aged 18 to 35 in good health. The CDR3 loop reads CASGRDRGLSNQPQHF. The DNA sequence follows: TGTGCCAGCGGTCGGGACAGGGGGCTTAGCAATCAGCCCCAGCATTTT.